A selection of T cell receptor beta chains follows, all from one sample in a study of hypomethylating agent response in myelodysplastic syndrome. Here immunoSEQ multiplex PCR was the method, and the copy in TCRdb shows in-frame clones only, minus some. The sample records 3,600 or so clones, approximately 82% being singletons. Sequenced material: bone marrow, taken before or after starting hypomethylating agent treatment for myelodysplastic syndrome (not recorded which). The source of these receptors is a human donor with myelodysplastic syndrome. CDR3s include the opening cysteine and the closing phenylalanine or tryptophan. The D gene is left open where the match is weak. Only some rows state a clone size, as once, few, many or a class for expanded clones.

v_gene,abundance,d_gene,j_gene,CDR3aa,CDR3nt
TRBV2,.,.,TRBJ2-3,CASSESEGVTDTQYF,TGTGCCAGCAGTGAAAGTGAAGGGGTCACAGATACGCAGTATTTT
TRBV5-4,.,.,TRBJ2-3,CASSLEGISGAQYF,TGTGCCAGCAGCTTGGAGGGTATCAGCGGAGCGCAGTATTTT
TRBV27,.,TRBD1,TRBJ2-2,CASRTGGTGELFF,TGTGCCAGCAGGACAGGGGGCACCGGGGAGCTGTTTTTT
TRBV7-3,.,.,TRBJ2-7,CASSFTAGDGLSYEQYF,TGTGCCAGCAGTTTTACGGCCGGGGACGGACTATCCTACGAGCAGTACTTC
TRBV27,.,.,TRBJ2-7,CASSRKVFSHQDEQYF,TGTGCCAGCAGTCGAAAGGTCTTTAGCCACCAGGACGAGCAGTACTTC
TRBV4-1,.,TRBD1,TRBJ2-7,CASGTDGFTAAYEQYF,TGCGCCAGTGGGACAGACGGGTTCACTGCGGCATACGAGCAGTACTTC
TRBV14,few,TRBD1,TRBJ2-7,CASSFRQGLGEQYF,TGTGCCAGCAGCTTCCGACAGGGGTTGGGCGAGCAGTACTTC
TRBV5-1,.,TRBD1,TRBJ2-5,CASSSSGQQETQYF,TGCGCCAGCAGCTCGTCGGGACAGCAAGAGACCCAGTACTTC
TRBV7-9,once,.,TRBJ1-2,CASTSSGLNYGYTF,TGTGCCAGCACCTCGTCAGGGCTGAACTATGGCTACACCTTC
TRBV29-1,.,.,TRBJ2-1,CSVDHIGEQFF,TGCAGCGTTGACCATATAGGTGAGCAGTTCTTC
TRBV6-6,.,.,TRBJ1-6,CASSADGGDNSPLHF,TGTGCCAGCAGTGCCGACGGGGGAGATAATTCACCCCTCCACTTT
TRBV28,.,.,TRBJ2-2,CASSGVGPEDTGELFF,TGTGCCAGCAGTGGGGTGGGGCCGGAGGACACCGGGGAGCTGTTTTTT
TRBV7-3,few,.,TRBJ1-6,CASSLSARSPLHF,TGTGCCAGCAGCTTATCAGCCAGGTCACCCCTCCACTTT
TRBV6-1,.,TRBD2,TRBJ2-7,CASSEERLAGDEQYF,TGTGCCAGCAGTGAGGAGCGGCTAGCGGGGGATGAGCAGTACTTC
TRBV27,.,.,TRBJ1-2,CASSTWAGVSGYTF,TGTGCCAGCAGTACGTGGGCGGGTGTAAGTGGCTACACCTTC